Below, 18 T cell receptor beta chains from the same sample are listed, as sequenced in a study of Ad26.COV2.S vaccination and SARS-CoV-2 variants. The treatment denotes: about 20 received Ad26.COV2.S at low or high dose, single or two shots; several received placebo; per-sample allocation not given. Samples analyzed were those drawn on day 63 after the first vaccine or placebo injection. Assay used: immunoSEQ multiplex PCR; TCRdb lists only in-frame clones, some missing. The data hold 380,000 or so clones, with approximately 86% observed a single time. The sample was peripheral blood, taken in a trial of Ad26.COV2.S vaccine versus placebo. All receptors derive from a person aged 18-65 years who received the Ad26.COV2.S COVID-19 vaccine or a placebo.

The chain employs TRBV6-5 and TRBJ2-7; 7 nucleotides line up with TRBD1. CDR1 is MNHEY and CDR2 is SVGAGI in the germline V gene. V dropped 3 bases and J dropped 1; count of bases not matched to a gene: 6. The CDR3 has 15 residues. The CDR3 coding sequence is TGTGCCAGCAGTTATATGTCGGGACAGTCCTACGAGCAGTACTTC. It specifies CASSYMSGQSYEQYF.

This clone was detected only a few times. J is TRBJ1-1 and V is TRBV5-1, with D possibly being TRBD1 (5 bases). The CDR3 contains 17 residues. The V end lost 0 bases, the J end lost 0 bases, and 15 bases lay between the germline ends. From germline, CDR1 is SGHRS and CDR2 YFSETQ. In DNA, the CDR3 is TGCGCCAGCAGCTTGGCCGGCGGGGGGACCTTGAACACTGAAGCTTTCTTT. It yields the protein CASSLAGGGTLNTEAFF.

Only one count was recorded for this clone. This chain uses TRBV6-2 or TRBV6-3 with TRBJ2-7, with TRBD2 as a possible D gene (6 bases). Germline V gene sequence: CDR1 MNHEY, CDR2 SVGEGT. This CDR3 has 14 residues. V was cut by 2 bases and J by 4 bases, with 12 bases left in between. The CDR3 nucleotides read TGTGCCAGCAGTTACGCAGGCGGGGTTTACGAGCAGTACTTC. Translation gives CASSYAGGVYEQYF.

The chain recombines TRBV5-1 with TRBJ2-1; 11 bases are shared with TRBD2. The V and J ends lost 4 bases and 6 bases, in that order; junction bases with no gene match: 9. Germline CDR1 SGHRS, CDR2 YFSETQ. The CDR3 length is 16 residues. DNA of the CDR3: TGCGCCAGCAGCCCGCCGGGGACTAGCGGTGGCAATGAGCAGTTCTTC. Its translation: CASSPPGTSGGNEQFF.

The chain joins TRBV2 to TRBJ2-2, with D hard to call. The CDR3 consists of 16 residues. V lost 6 bases and J 0 bases, leaving 14 bases between the germline ends. Germline values: CDR1 SNHLY, CDR2 FYNNEI. The DNA for the CDR3 is TGTGCCAGCAGACCCCCGGTGGCTACGAACACCGGGGAGCTGTTTTTT. Protein product: CASRPPVATNTGELFF.

Here the CDR3 DNA reads TGCAGCGTTCGGACTAGCGGGAGGGTCTATGAGCAGTTCTTC. Encoded protein: CSVRTSGRVYEQFF. The chain has TRBV29-1 and TRBJ2-1; 15 bases match TRBD2. Germline loops: CDR1 SQVTM, CDR2 ANQGSEA. The CDR3 covers 14 residues. Losses at the gene ends were 5 bases for V and 8 bases for J; bases not matched to a gene: 4.

The chain recombines TRBV5-6 with TRBJ2-7; D is possibly TRBD2 (6 bases). CDR1 is SGHDT, CDR2 YYEEEE, per germline. CDR3 length equals 14 residues. Trimming removed 0 bases from V and 5 bases from J, with 12 bases in between. This CDR3 is CASSLEPREDEQYF. The CDR3 nucleotides read TGTGCCAGCAGCTTGGAGCCCAGGGAGGACGAGCAGTACTTC.

The chain couples TRBV15 to TRBJ1-3; D is undetermined. Per germline, CDR1 LNHNV and CDR2 YYDKDF (reference sequence). The CDR3 runs 12 residues. The ends were cut back, 5 bases at V and 0 bases at J, with 2 bases in the middle. CDR3 sequence reads: CATSRSGNTIYF. The CDR3 region has the DNA TGTGCCACCAGCCGCTCTGGAAACACCATATATTTT.

The chain joins TRBV24-1 to TRBJ2-7; 8 bases agree with TRBD2. V was pared by 4 bases and J by 4 bases, with 8 bases of the junction left unmatched. Germline V gives CDR1 KGHDR, CDR2 SFDVKD. The CDR3 covers 15 residues. CDR3 residues: CATSDPTSGSYEQYF. As DNA, the CDR3 is TGTGCCACCAGTGACCCTACTAGCGGAAGTTACGAGCAGTACTTC.

The chain uses TRBV11-2 and TRBJ2-1; 9 bases align to TRBD2. CDR3 length equals 18 residues. J was trimmed by 4 bases and V by 3 bases; bases with no gene match: 13. In germline, CDR1 is SGHAT, CDR2 FQNNGV. The CDR3 loop reads CASSLGTFSGSEYNEQFF. In nucleotides, the CDR3 is TGTGCCAGCAGCTTGGGTACCTTTAGCGGGAGCGAGTACAATGAGCAGTTCTTC.

CDR3 residues: CASTLDRGGYNEQFF. Written as DNA, the CDR3 is TGTGCCAGTACCCTGGACAGGGGCGGTTACAATGAGCAGTTCTTC. This chain connects TRBV19 to TRBJ2-1; the match to TRBD1 covers 9 bases. This CDR3 region has 15 residues. In germline, CDR1 is LNHDA, CDR2 SQIVND (reference sequence). J was trimmed by 4 bases and V by 7 bases; bases with no gene match: 8.

J is TRBJ2-6 and V is TRBV5-1, with D perhaps matching TRBD1 or TRBD2 (5 bases each). The CDR3 runs 14 residues. Germline V gene data show CDR1 as SGHRS and CDR2 as YFSETQ. The germline V and J ends were trimmed by 5 bases and 2 bases, with 8 bases remaining between them. The CDR3 DNA reads TGCGCCAGCAGGTCGGGGCCTGGGGCCAACGTCCTGACTTTC. This encodes CASRSGPGANVLTF.

This chain connects TRBV6-5 to TRBJ1-2; D remains ambiguous. Germline CDR1 is MNHEY and CDR2 is SVGAGI. CDR3 length equals 13 residues. Trimming took off 2 bases at V and 6 bases at J, with 10 bases between the two ends. The CDR3 loop reads CASSYGGRDGYTF. In nucleotides, the CDR3 is TGTGCCAGCAGTTACGGAGGGCGGGATGGCTACACCTTC.

V gene TRBV7-2 combines with J gene TRBJ1-4; 8 nucleotides align to TRBD1. Germline CDR1 is SGHTA and CDR2 is FQGNSA. J lost 8 bases, V lost 3 bases, and 8 bases had no gene match. This CDR3 comprises 15 residues. The CDR3 sequence is CASSFLGQGAEKLFF. The CDR3 DNA reads TGTGCCAGCAGCTTCCTAGGACAGGGCGCAGAAAAACTGTTTTTT.

The genes are TRBV7-9 and TRBJ1-2; the D is unclear. CDR1 SEHNR and CDR2 FQNEAQ come from the germline V gene (reference sequence). Trimming took 1 base from V and 14 from J, leaving 14 bases between them. The CDR3 is made up of 12 amino acids. DNA of the CDR3: TGTGCCAGCAGCTTAGGTGACGGACTAGTTACCTTC. It specifies CASSLGDGLVTF.

In the case of this clone: The same CDR3 is also encoded by other DNA sequences in this sample. The genes are TRBV27 and TRBJ2-1; tentative D call: TRBD1 (5 bases). Germline V gene lookup returns CDR1 MNHEY and CDR2 SMNVEV (reference sequence). The CDR3 totals 15 residues. V lost 4 bases to trimming and J lost 0 bases, with 10 bases between them. The CDR3 reads CASSSRQSSYNEQFF. CDR3 bases: TGTGCCAGCAGTTCCCGACAGAGCTCCTACAATGAGCAGTTCTTC.

This clone has only one observation. This chain uses TRBV18 with TRBJ2-7; a possible D gene is TRBD2 (6 bases). The germline V and J ends were trimmed by 2 bases and 6 bases, with 11 bases remaining between them. Germline assignment: CDR1 KGHSH and CDR2 LQKENI. This CDR3 is 13 amino acids long. DNA of the CDR3: TGTGCCAGCTCACCAGCGGGGTCCGGCGAGCAGTACTTC. It yields the protein CASSPAGSGEQYF.

V gene TRBV12-3 or TRBV12-4 combines with J gene TRBJ1-1; D remains ambiguous. The CDR3 sequence is 11 residues long. V shed 7 bases and J shed 7 bases, with 10 bases lying between them. Here the CDR3 reads CASTSGFEAFF. The CDR3 bases are TGTGCCAGCACAAGCGGGTTTGAAGCTTTCTTT.